This T cell receptor (beta chain) was captured in a study of blood T cell repertoires in COVID-19. The CDR3 has 16 amino acids. Trimming took 1 base from V and 5 from J, leaving 17 bases between them. Per the germline V gene, CDR1 is SGHVS and CDR2 is FQNEAQ. The data were produced by immunoSEQ multiplex PCR, yet TCRdb's version contains in-frame clones alone and is incomplete. The sample carries about 390,000 clones, around 87% recorded once. The sequence came from a woman in her fifties or sixties with COVID-19, enrolled during active disease. The V call is TRBV7-8, the J call TRBJ1-1; D uncertain. The sample comprised peripheral blood. CDR3 amino acids: CASSLESHSSRTEAFF. In DNA, the CDR3 is TGTGCCAGCAGCTTAGAATCCCACAGCTCACGAACTGAAGCTTTCTTT.